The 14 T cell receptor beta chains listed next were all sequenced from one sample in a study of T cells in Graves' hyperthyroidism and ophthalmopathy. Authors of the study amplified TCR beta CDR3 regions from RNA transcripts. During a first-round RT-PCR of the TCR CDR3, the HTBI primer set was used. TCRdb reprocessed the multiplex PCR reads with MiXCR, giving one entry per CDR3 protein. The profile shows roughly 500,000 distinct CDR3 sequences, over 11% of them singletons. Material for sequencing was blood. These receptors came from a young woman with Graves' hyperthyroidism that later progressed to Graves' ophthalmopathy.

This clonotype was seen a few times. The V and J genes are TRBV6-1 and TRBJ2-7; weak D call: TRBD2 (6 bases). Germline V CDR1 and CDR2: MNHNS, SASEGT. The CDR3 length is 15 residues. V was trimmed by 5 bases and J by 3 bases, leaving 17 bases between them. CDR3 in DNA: TGTGCCAGCAGTCCCTCCGGAGGGGCGGACTACGAGCAGTACTTC. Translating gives CASSPSGGADYEQYF.

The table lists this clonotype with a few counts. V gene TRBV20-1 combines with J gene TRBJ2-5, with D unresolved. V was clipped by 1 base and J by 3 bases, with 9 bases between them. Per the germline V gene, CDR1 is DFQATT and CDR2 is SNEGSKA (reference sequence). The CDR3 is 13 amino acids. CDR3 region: CSARGLEEETQYF. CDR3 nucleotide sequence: TGCAGTGCTAGAGGCCTCGAGGAAGAGACCCAGTACTTC.

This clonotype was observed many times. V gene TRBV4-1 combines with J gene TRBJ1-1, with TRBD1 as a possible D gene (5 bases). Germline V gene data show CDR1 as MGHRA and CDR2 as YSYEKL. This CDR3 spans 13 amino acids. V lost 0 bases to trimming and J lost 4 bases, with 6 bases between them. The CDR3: CASSQDGATEAFF. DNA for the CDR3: TGCGCCAGCAGCCAAGATGGGGCCACTGAAGCTTTCTTT.

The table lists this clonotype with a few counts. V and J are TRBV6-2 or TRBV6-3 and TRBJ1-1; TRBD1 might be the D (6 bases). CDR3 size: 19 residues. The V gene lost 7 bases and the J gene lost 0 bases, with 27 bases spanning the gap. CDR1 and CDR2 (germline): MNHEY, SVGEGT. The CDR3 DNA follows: TGTGCCAGCACTCTAAGGGCGTGGGGGCTCCTGCTTATGAACACTGAAGCTTTCTTT. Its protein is CASTLRAWGLLLMNTEAFF.

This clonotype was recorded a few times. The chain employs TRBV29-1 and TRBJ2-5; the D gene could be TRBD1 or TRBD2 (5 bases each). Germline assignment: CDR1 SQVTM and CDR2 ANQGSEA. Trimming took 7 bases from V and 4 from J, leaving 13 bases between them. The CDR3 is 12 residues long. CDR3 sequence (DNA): TGCAGCGGGGGGACCAATGGAGAGACCCAGTACTTC. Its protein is CSGGTNGETQYF.

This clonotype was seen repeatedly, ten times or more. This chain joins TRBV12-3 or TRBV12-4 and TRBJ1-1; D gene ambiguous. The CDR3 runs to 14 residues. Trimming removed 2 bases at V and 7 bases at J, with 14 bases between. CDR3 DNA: TGTGCCAGCAGTTTACCGGGTACCGGCGTTGAAGCTTTCTTT. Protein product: CASSLPGTGVEAFF.

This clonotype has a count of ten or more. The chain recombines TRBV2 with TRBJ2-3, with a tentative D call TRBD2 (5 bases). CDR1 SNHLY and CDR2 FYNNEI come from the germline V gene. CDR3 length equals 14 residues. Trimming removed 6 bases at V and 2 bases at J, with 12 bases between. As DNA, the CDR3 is TGTGCCAGCAGCTCCCAGCGGAACACAGATACGCAGTATTTT. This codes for CASSSQRNTDTQYF.

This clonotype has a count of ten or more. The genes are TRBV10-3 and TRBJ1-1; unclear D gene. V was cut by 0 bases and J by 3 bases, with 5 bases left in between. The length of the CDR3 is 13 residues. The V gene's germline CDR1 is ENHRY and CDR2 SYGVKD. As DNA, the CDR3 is TGTGCCATCAGTGAGTCGAAGGACACTGAAGCTTTCTTT. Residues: CAISESKDTEAFF.

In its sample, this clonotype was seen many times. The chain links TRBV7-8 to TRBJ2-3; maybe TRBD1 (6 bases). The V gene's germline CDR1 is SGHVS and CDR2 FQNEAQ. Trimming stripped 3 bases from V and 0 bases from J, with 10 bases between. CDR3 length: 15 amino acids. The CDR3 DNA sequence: TGTGCCAGCAGCTTGGGACATCCCAGCACAGATACGCAGTATTTT. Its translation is CASSLGHPSTDTQYF.

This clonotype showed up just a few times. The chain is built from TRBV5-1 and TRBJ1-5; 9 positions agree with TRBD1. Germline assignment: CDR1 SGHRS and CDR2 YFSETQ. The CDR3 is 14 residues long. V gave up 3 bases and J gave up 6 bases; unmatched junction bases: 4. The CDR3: CASSYTGGVQPQHF. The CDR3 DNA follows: TGCGCCAGCAGCTACACAGGGGGCGTTCAGCCCCAGCATTTT.

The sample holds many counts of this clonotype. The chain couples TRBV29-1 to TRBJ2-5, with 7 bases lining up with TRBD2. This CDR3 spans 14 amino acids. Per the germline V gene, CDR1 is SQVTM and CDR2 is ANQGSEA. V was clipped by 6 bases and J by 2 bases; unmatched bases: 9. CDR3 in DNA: TGCAGCGTCGTCAGGACTAGAGGGCAAGAGACCCAGTACTTC. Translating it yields CSVVRTRGQETQYF.

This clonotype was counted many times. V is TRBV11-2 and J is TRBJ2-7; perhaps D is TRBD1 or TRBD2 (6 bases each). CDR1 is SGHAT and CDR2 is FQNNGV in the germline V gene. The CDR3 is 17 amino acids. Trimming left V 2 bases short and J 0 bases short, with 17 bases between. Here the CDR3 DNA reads TGTGCCAGCAGCTTACGGCGGGACTCGACAGGCTCCTACGAGCAGTACTTC. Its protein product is CASSLRRDSTGSYEQYF.

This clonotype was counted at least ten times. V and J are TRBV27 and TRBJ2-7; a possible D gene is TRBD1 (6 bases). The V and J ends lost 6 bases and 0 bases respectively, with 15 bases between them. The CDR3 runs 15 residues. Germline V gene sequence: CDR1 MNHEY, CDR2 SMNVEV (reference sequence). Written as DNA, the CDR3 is TGTGCCAGCAGGAGACAGGACGCGAGCTCCTACGAGCAGTACTTC. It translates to CASRRQDASSYEQYF.

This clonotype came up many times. For the CDR3, the DNA is TGCGCCAGCAGCTTGGCCTCACTAGCGGGAGGTAGCTACAATGAGCAGTTCTTC. Translating gives CASSLASLAGGSYNEQFF. The chain recombines TRBV5-1 with TRBJ2-1; 12 bases match TRBD2. CDR1 SGHRS and CDR2 YFSETQ come from the germline V gene. The trim removed 0 bases at V and 3 bases at J, leaving 7 bases unmatched. The CDR3 is 18 amino acids.